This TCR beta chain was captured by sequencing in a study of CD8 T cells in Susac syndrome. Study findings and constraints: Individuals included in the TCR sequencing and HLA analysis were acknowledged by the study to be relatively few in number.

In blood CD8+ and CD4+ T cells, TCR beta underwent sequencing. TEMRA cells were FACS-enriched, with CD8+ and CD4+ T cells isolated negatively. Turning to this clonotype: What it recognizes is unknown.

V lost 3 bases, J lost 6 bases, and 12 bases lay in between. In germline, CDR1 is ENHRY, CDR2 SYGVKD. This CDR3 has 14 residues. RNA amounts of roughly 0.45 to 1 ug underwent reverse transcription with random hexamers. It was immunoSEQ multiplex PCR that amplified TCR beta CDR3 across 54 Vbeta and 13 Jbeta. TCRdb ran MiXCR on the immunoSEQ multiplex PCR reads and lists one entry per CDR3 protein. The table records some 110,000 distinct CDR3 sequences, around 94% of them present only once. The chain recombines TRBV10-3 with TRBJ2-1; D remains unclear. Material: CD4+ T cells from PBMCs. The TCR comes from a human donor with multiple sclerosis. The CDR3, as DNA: TGTGCCATCAGTGACACCTTGGTCGGCAATGAGCAGTTCTTC. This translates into CAISDTLVGNEQFF.